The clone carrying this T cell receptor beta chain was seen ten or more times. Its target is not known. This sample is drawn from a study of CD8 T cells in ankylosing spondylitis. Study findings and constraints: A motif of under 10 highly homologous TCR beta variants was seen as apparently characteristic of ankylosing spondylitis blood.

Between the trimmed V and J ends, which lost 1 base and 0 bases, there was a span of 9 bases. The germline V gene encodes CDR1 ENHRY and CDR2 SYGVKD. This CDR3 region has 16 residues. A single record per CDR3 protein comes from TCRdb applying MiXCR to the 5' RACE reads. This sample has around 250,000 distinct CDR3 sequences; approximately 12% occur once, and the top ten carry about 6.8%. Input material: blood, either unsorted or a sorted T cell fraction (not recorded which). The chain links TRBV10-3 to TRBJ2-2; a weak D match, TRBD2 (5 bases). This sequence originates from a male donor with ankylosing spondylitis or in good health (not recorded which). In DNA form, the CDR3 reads TGTGCCATCAGTGAGTTCGGAGGATCGAACACCGGGGAGCTGTTTTTT. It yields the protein CAISEFGGSNTGELFF.